One and the same sample provided the 24 T cell receptor beta chains below, sequenced in a study of cytotoxic CD8 clonotypes in ibrutinib-treated CLL. Assay used: immunoSEQ multiplex PCR; TCRdb lists only in-frame clones, some missing. Here the sample spans about 72,000 clones, about 64% being singletons. The input for sequencing was PBMCs, taken after 12 months of ibrutinib treatment. The receptor set was obtained from a human donor with chronic lymphocytic leukemia.

This chain links TRBV5-8 with TRBJ2-2; maybe TRBD2 (5 bases). Germline values: CDR1 SGHTS, CDR2 YDEGEE. V shed 1 base and J shed 4 bases, with 14 bases lying between them. The CDR3 length is 16 residues. Here the CDR3 reads CASSLLRGAVTGELFF. CDR3 coding DNA: TGTGCCAGCAGCTTGTTACGGGGTGCGGTCACCGGGGAGCTGTTTTTT.

The chain joins TRBV5-4 to TRBJ1-1, with D maybe TRBD1 (5 bases). Germline CDR1 reads SGHNT; CDR2 reads YYREEE (reference sequence). The CDR3 has 13 residues. Between the trimmed V and J ends, which lost 0 bases and 7 bases, there was a span of 10 bases. The CDR3 loop is CASSLGGRLEAFF. The CDR3 DNA is TGTGCCAGCAGCTTGGGGGGACGGCTTGAAGCTTTCTTT.

V gene TRBV6-4 combines with J gene TRBJ2-1; 7 nucleotides align to TRBD2. V dropped 2 bases and J dropped 6; count of bases not matched to a gene: 10. The CDR3 consists of 16 residues. CDR1 and CDR2 (germline): MRHNA, SNTAGT. For the CDR3, the DNA is TGTGCCAGCAGTGACGCGGGGGAATGGTCTGGCAATGAGCAGTTCTTC. Its protein is CASSDAGEWSGNEQFF.

The chain is built from TRBV4-3 and TRBJ2-5; a weak D match, TRBD2 (6 bases). The ends were cut back, 3 bases at V and 3 bases at J, with 14 bases in the middle. The CDR3 consists of 15 residues. Looked up from germline, CDR1 is LGHNA and CDR2 is YSLEER. The CDR3 DNA sequence: TGCGCCAGCAGCCAGACCGGGGGAAAAAAAGAGACCCAGTACTTC. The encoded protein is CASSQTGGKKETQYF.

This chain connects TRBV11-3 to TRBJ1-3; D uncertain. Germline V gives CDR1 SGHNT, CDR2 YENEEA. This CDR3 is built from 18 residues. Between the trimmed V and J ends, which lost 0 bases and 4 bases, there was a span of 19 bases. This CDR3 reads CASSLDSGGQAEGNTIYF. The CDR3 coding sequence is TGTGCCAGCAGCTTAGATTCGGGTGGGCAGGCGGAAGGAAACACCATATATTTT.

The rearrangement joins TRBV14 to TRBJ2-2; D is ambiguous. The CDR3 is 13 residues long. Germline CDR1 and CDR2: SGHDN and FVKESK. The V end was cut by 1 base, the J end by 1 base, with 1 base between. The CDR3 coding sequence is TGTGCCAGCAGCCAAGTGAACACCGGGGAGCTGTTTTTT. The encoded protein is CASSQVNTGELFF.

The gene calls are TRBV5-4 and TRBJ2-7; maybe TRBD1 (6 bases). Germline V gene sequence: CDR1 SGHNT, CDR2 YYREEE (reference sequence). CDR3 length: 14 amino acids. Trimming cost V 4 bases and J 2 bases, with 13 bases left between them. In nucleotides, the CDR3 is TGTGCCAGCAGCCTGGAACAGGGAGCCTACGAGCAGTACTTC. It is translated as CASSLEQGAYEQYF.

The J gene is TRBJ1-5, the V gene TRBV7-9; possibly TRBD1 for D (6 bases). The CDR3 sequence is 18 residues long. Germline values: CDR1 SEHNR, CDR2 FQNEAQ (reference sequence). Trimming shortened V by 2 bases and J by 2 bases, and 19 bases separated the two germline ends. CDR3 sequence: CASSLTTSGGGGNQPQHF. In nucleotides, the CDR3 is TGTGCCAGCAGCTTAACTACGTCGGGGGGCGGTGGCAATCAGCCCCAGCATTTT.

The chain employs TRBV7-2 and TRBJ1-1, with no clear D. The V and J ends lost 2 bases and 0 bases respectively, with 4 bases between them. The length of the CDR3 is 13 residues. From germline, CDR1 is SGHTA and CDR2 FQGNSA. As DNA, the CDR3 is TGTGCCAGCAGCTTACTAATGAACACTGAAGCTTTCTTT. It specifies CASSLLMNTEAFF.

The J gene is TRBJ2-2, the V gene TRBV19; a possible D gene is TRBD1 (6 bases). Trimming shortened V by 5 bases and J by 0 bases, and 13 bases separated the two germline ends. This CDR3 is built from 16 residues. Germline V gene lookup returns CDR1 LNHDA and CDR2 SQIVND (reference sequence). CDR3 DNA sequence: TGTGCCAGTAGTCCCCTCGGACAGACGAACACCGGGGAGCTGTTTTTT. Translating gives CASSPLGQTNTGELFF.

This chain joins TRBV13 and TRBJ2-7; 7 bases fit TRBD1. Germline assignment: CDR1 PRHDT and CDR2 FYEKMQ (reference sequence). The CDR3 spans 15 residues. V was clipped by 3 bases and J by 0 bases; unmatched bases: 5. CDR3 amino acids: CASSFTGTVSYEQYF. In nucleotides, the CDR3 is TGTGCCAGCAGCTTTACCGGGACAGTCTCCTACGAGCAGTACTTC.

The gene calls are TRBV25-1 and TRBJ2-6; TRBD1 matches 11 bases. V was clipped by 6 bases and J by 0 bases; unmatched bases: 4. The CDR3 extends over 17 amino acids. Germline loops: CDR1 MGHDK, CDR2 SYGVNS. The CDR3 DNA sequence: TGTGCCAGCAGGTCGGGGACAGGGGGCTCTGGGGCCAACGTCCTGACTTTC. Encoded protein: CASRSGTGGSGANVLTF.

The chain combines TRBV7-6 with TRBJ1-1; TRBD1 matches 7 bases. This CDR3 comprises 16 residues. The germline V gene has CDR1 SGHVS and CDR2 FNYEAQ. With 3 bases clipped from V and 5 bases from J, the junction kept 12 bases outside the gene matches. Here the CDR3 DNA reads TGTGCCAGCAGCTTCTCAGGGGGAGGGGTTCGTACTGAAGCTTTCTTT. As protein: CASSFSGGGVRTEAFF.

V is TRBV7-6 and J is TRBJ2-5, with no clear D. Per germline, CDR1 SGHVS and CDR2 FNYEAQ. Trimming removed 1 base at V and 3 bases at J, with 9 bases between. The CDR3 contains 14 residues. CDR3 residues: CASSLGRFEETQYF. For the CDR3, the DNA is TGTGCCAGCAGCTTAGGGCGGTTTGAAGAGACCCAGTACTTC.

The chain links TRBV5-1 to TRBJ1-4; TRBD1 agrees at 9 bases. The V gene end was trimmed by 4 bases and the J gene end by 8 bases; junction bases not matched to a gene: 9. The CDR3 covers 15 residues. From germline, CDR1 is SGHRS and CDR2 YFSETQ. The CDR3 bases are TGCGCCAGCAGCGCCGACGGGACAGGGTGGGAAAAACTGTTTTTT. Its protein product is CASSADGTGWEKLFF.

This rearrangement joins TRBV7-6 to TRBJ2-5, with TRBD1 as a possible D gene (5 bases). Gene TRBJ2-7 matches the end of the DNA better, so the J call may be wrong. This CDR3 region has 14 residues. Germline-derived CDR1 and CDR2 are SGHVS and FNYEAQ. The chain's CDR3 is CASSSTNQGYEQYF. Here the CDR3 DNA reads TGTGCCAGCAGCTCAACCAACCAGGGCTACGAGCAGTACTTC.

This chain links TRBV7-9 with TRBJ1-5; TRBD1 matches 7 bases. CDR1 and CDR2 (germline): SEHNR, FQNEAQ (reference sequence). The CDR3 has 14 residues. The V gene end was trimmed by 8 bases and the J gene end by 3 bases; junction bases not matched to a gene: 7. Here the CDR3 reads CASSLGQNNQPQHF. CDR3 sequence (DNA): TGTGCCAGCTCTCTGGGACAGAACAATCAGCCCCAGCATTTT.

The genes are TRBV19 and TRBJ1-5; a possible D gene is TRBD1 (5 bases). From germline, CDR1 is LNHDA and CDR2 SQIVND (reference sequence). CDR3 length equals 16 residues. Trimming stripped 1 base from V and 9 bases from J, with 19 bases between. CDR3 in amino acids: CASSIVRTTESGPQHF. For the CDR3, the DNA is TGTGCCAGTAGTATAGTTCGGACAACCGAATCGGGGCCCCAGCATTTT.

This chain links TRBV5-1 with TRBJ1-2; 9 nucleotides agree with TRBD1. The CDR3 extends over 15 amino acids. Germline CDR1 and CDR2: SGHRS and YFSETQ. With V trimmed by 4 bases and J by 8 bases, 12 bases remained unmatched. CDR3: CASSPGTGTRGGYTF. DNA of the CDR3: TGCGCCAGCAGCCCCGGGACAGGGACCAGGGGCGGCTACACCTTC.

The chain uses TRBV11-2 and TRBJ2-5; 14 bases agree with TRBD2. The CDR3 has 18 residues. CDR1 is SGHAT, CDR2 FQNNGV, per germline. J lost 2 bases, V lost 5 bases, and 10 bases had no gene match. The CDR3 sequence is CASSTRTSGGTTQETQYF. The CDR3 DNA is TGTGCCAGCAGCACCCGGACTAGCGGGGGGACGACACAAGAGACCCAGTACTTC.

This clone was detected a few times. The rearrangement uses TRBV4-1 and TRBJ2-7; D call uncertain. This CDR3 is built from 17 residues. Germline V lookup: CDR1 MGHRA, CDR2 YSYEKL. Trimming pared 0 bases from V and 2 bases from J, leaving 17 bases between. The CDR3: CASSQDRTGYETYEQYF. The CDR3, as DNA: TGCGCCAGCAGCCAAGATCGGACCGGGTACGAGACCTACGAGCAGTACTTC.

The genes are TRBV2 and TRBJ1-1; D is uncertain. The CDR3 is 12 residues long. CDR1 and CDR2 from the germline V gene are SNHLY and FYNNEI. The V end lost 4 bases, the J end lost 6 bases, and 9 bases lay between the germline ends. The chain's CDR3 is CASSATSAEAFF. The CDR3 DNA sequence: TGTGCCAGCAGTGCCACTTCCGCTGAAGCTTTCTTT.

The chain carries TRBV7-2 and TRBJ1-1; D call uncertain. Per the germline V gene, CDR1 is SGHTA and CDR2 is FQGNSA. The CDR3 runs to 12 residues. Between the trimmed V and J ends, which lost 10 bases and 4 bases, there was a span of 13 bases. The CDR3 nucleotides read TGTGCCACGCATGGGGAGGGCACTGAAGCTTTCTTT. Protein sequence: CATHGEGTEAFF.

The V call is TRBV6-1, the J call TRBJ1-5; D possibly corresponds to TRBD1 (5 bases). Trimming cost V 10 bases and J 4 bases, with 17 bases left between them. The CDR3 length is 14 residues. Germline CDR1 and CDR2: MNHNS and SASEGT. CDR3 loop: CATLRDGTNQPQHF. CDR3 bases: TGTGCCACCCTCCGGGACGGAACGAATCAGCCCCAGCATTTT.